The 9 T cell receptor beta chains below all came from one sample that was sequenced in a study of CD8+CD57+ T cells in acquired aplastic anemia. The template used for profiling TCR beta VDJ and CDR3 was genomic DNA. TCRdb passed the reads through MiXCR, listing each CDR3 protein once. The sample shows some 150,000 distinct CDR3 sequences, roughly 54% of them seen only once. Whoever was chosen for sequencing had shown CD8+CD57+ cell expansion by flow cytometry. Sequenced: sorted CD4+, CD8+, or CD8+CD57+ T cells (not recorded which) from PBMCs. Receptor source: a human donor with aplastic anemia.

This clonotype was counted between two and nine times. The gene calls are TRBV12-3 or TRBV12-4 and TRBJ1-2; D gene ambiguous. V was pared by 3 bases and J by 12 bases, with 17 bases between. The length of the CDR3 is 13 residues. The CDR3 reads CASSFGQVGIHTF. The CDR3 DNA is TGTGCCAGCAGTTTCGGGCAGGTGGGGATCCACACCTTC.

This rearrangement joins TRBV7-6 to TRBJ2-3, with D maybe TRBD2 (6 bases). This CDR3 contains 15 residues. The V end lost 1 base, the J end lost 0 bases, and 8 bases lay between the germline ends. Germline V gives CDR1 SGHVS, CDR2 FNYEAQ. CDR3 nucleotide sequence: TGTGCCAGCAGCTTAGGCGGGACTAGCACAGATACGCAGTATTTT. This codes for CASSLGGTSTDTQYF.

This clonotype was seen ten or more times. This rearrangement joins TRBV4-1 to TRBJ2-7; D uncertain. V lost 5 bases to trimming and J lost 1 base, with 12 bases between them. CDR1 is MGHRA, CDR2 YSYEKL, per germline. The CDR3 spans 14 residues. Here the CDR3 DNA reads TGCGCCAGCAGCTCCAGAGGCCAGTCCTACGAGCAGTACTTC. Encoded protein: CASSSRGQSYEQYF.

The chain has TRBV7-2 and TRBJ1-1, with a tentative D call TRBD1 (6 bases). The germline V gene encodes CDR1 SGHTA and CDR2 FQGNSA. V was cut by 5 bases and J by 1 base, with 11 bases left in between. The CDR3 covers 14 residues. As DNA, the CDR3 is TGTGCCAGCAGCACAGGACAGCCGAACACTGAAGCTTTCTTT. It specifies CASSTGQPNTEAFF.

The J gene is TRBJ1-1, the V gene TRBV19, with a possible D match to TRBD1 (5 bases). The V gene lost 4 bases and the J gene lost 3 bases, with 9 bases spanning the gap. The germline CDR1 and CDR2 sequences are LNHDA and SQIVND (reference sequence). This CDR3 contains 13 residues. This chain's CDR3 is CASSRGADTEAFF. The CDR3 DNA reads TGTGCCAGTAGTAGAGGGGCGGACACTGAAGCTTTCTTT. The variable domain in full, completed from reference TRBV19 and TRBJ1-1, reads DGGITQSPKYLFRKEGQNVTLSCEQNLNHDAMYWYRQDPGQGLRLIYYSQIVNDFQKGDIAEGYSVSREKKESFPLTVTSAQKNPTAFYLCASSRGADTEAFFGQGTRLTVV.

The V and J genes are TRBV3-1 and TRBJ1-2, with D possibly TRBD1 on 5 matching bases. CDR3 length equals 15 residues. V lost 1 base to trimming and J lost 4 bases, with 13 bases between them. CDR1 is LGHDT, CDR2 YNNKEL, per germline (reference sequence). Written as DNA, the CDR3 is TGTGCCAGCAGCCAAGGACCCAGGGAGGTCTATGGCTACACCTTC. It is translated as CASSQGPREVYGYTF. Variable domain in full (rest from reference TRBV3-1 and TRBJ1-2): DTAVSQTPKYLVTQMGNDKSIKCEQNLGHDTMYWYKQDSKKFLKIMFSYNNKELIINETVPNRFSPKSPDKAHLNLHINSLELGDSAVYFCASSQGPREVYGYTFGSGTRLTVV.

The CDR3 DNA reads TGTGCCAGTAGTAGTGCGGGGGACACAGATACGCAGTATTTT. It codes for CASSSAGDTDTQYF. This chain connects TRBV19 to TRBJ2-3; TRBD2 matches 7 bases. The germline CDR1 and CDR2 sequences are LNHDA and SQIVND (reference sequence). The CDR3 is made up of 14 amino acids. Unmatched junction bases numbered 3, after V lost 4 bases and J lost 2 bases.

The CDR3 coding sequence is TGTGCCAGCAGCCTGTGGACCACCGGGGAGCTGTTTTTT. This gives the protein CASSLWTTGELFF. The rearrangement joins TRBV7-2 to TRBJ2-2; D call uncertain. Trimming took 5 bases from V and 4 from J, leaving 8 bases between them. CDR3 length equals 13 residues. Looked up from germline, CDR1 is SGHTA and CDR2 is FQGNSA.

There are many counts of this clonotype. The gene calls are TRBV5-1 and TRBJ1-1, with a possible D match to TRBD1 (5 bases). Germline V CDR1 and CDR2: SGHRS, YFSETQ. V lost 0 bases to trimming and J lost 8 bases, with 14 bases between them. The CDR3 consists of 14 residues. Written as DNA, the CDR3 is TGCGCCAGCAGCTTGGCGGGCAGGGACTACGAAGCTTTCTTT. It yields the protein CASSLAGRDYEAFF.